This entry lists 26 T cell receptor beta chains sequenced from one sample in a study of cytomegalovirus exposure and HLA in healthy donors listed by TCRdb under 2017. The method behind the library was the immunoSEQ multiplex PCR assay. For the multiplex PCR, a mixture combining 60 forward primers for TCR Vbeta segments and 13 reverse primers for TCR Jbeta segments was used. TCRdb re-hosts the immuneACCESS table, in-frame sequences only. Its copies lack some clones; in the studies checked, an unresolved V gene accounts for under half of them, and the cause for the rest is not known. The sample table records 140,000 or so clones. 0.96% of the sample is held by the ten biggest clonotypes. Source material: PBMCs. These receptors all come from a male donor in good health and CMV-seronegative.

The gene calls are TRBV11-2 and TRBJ2-7; D is uncertain. V was trimmed by 5 bases and J by 1 base, leaving 15 bases between them. The germline gives CDR1 SGHAT, CDR2 FQNNGV. The CDR3 covers 15 residues. The CDR3 DNA follows: TGTGCCAGCAGCCCCACTCGAGTCGAATCCTACGAGCAGTACTTC. Translating gives CASSPTRVESYEQYF.

The chain links TRBV7-3 to TRBJ2-3; possible D gene TRBD1, 5 bases. Germline-derived CDR1 and CDR2 are SGHTA and FQGTGA. The CDR3 is 15 amino acids. Trimming shortened V by 5 bases and J by 1 base, and 13 bases separated the two germline ends. Written as DNA, the CDR3 is TGTGCCAGCAGCCCTCAGGGTGGCGGCACAGATACGCAGTATTTT. It yields the protein CASSPQGGGTDTQYF. Complete variable domain (other parts from reference TRBV7-3 and TRBJ2-3): GAGVSQTPSNKVTEKGKYVELRCDPISGHTALYWYRQSLGQGPEFLIYFQGTGAADDSGLPNDRFFAVRPEGSVSTLKIQRTERGDSAVYLCASSPQGGGTDTQYFGPGTRLTVL.

The chain's CDR3 is CSVGQGSGTEAFF. CDR3 in DNA: TGCAGCGTTGGACAGGGGAGTGGGACTGAAGCTTTCTTT. The chain joins TRBV29-1 to TRBJ1-1, with 8 nucleotides matching TRBD1. CDR3 length equals 13 residues. V shed 4 bases and J 5 bases; nucleotides not matched to a gene: 6. Germline CDR1 and CDR2: SQVTM and ANQGSEA.

V and J are TRBV28 and TRBJ1-2; the D gene is possibly TRBD1 (5 bases). V lost 2 bases and J 0 bases, leaving 16 bases between the germline ends. Germline loops: CDR1 MDHEN, CDR2 SYDVKM. The CDR3 has 17 residues. The CDR3 reads CASSLLGGAGTNYGYTF. The DNA of the CDR3 is TGTGCCAGCAGTTTACTCGGAGGGGCAGGGACTAACTATGGCTACACCTTC.

This chain connects TRBV6-5 to TRBJ1-5, with D perhaps matching TRBD1 (6 bases). Germline assignment: CDR1 MNHEY and CDR2 SVGAGI. This CDR3 has 13 amino acids. V lost 6 bases to trimming and J lost 0 bases, with 6 bases between them. CDR3 region: CASRDSSNQPQHF. The CDR3, as DNA: TGTGCCAGCAGGGACAGTAGCAATCAGCCCCAGCATTTT.

The V and J genes are TRBV19 and TRBJ2-1, with a possible D match to TRBD1 (6 bases). The germline V and J ends were trimmed by 7 bases and 6 bases, with 19 bases remaining between them. The CDR3 spans 15 residues. Germline loops: CDR1 LNHDA, CDR2 SQIVND (reference sequence). The CDR3: CASTPRQGSVNEQFF. The CDR3 nucleotides are TGTGCCAGTACTCCTCGCCAGGGGTCCGTCAATGAGCAGTTCTTC.

The chain carries TRBV6-5 and TRBJ1-5; D is unclear. The V end lost 0 bases, the J end lost 1 base, and 7 bases lay between the germline ends. CDR3 length: 15 amino acids. Germline V CDR1 and CDR2: MNHEY, SVGAGI. CDR3 bases: TGTGCCAGCAGTTACTCGACGGGGAGCAATCAGCCCCAGCATTTT. Translated, it gives CASSYSTGSNQPQHF.

The chain combines TRBV6-4 with TRBJ1-6, with D perhaps matching TRBD1 (5 bases). The V end lost 3 bases, the J end lost 9 bases, and 15 bases lay between the germline ends. The CDR3 spans 15 residues. Germline CDR1 MRHNA, CDR2 SNTAGT. Written as DNA, the CDR3 is TGTGCCAGCAGTGAAAAGGGGCTCCTCGGTTCACCCCTCCACTTT. Protein: CASSEKGLLGSPLHF.

The chain employs TRBV27 and TRBJ2-3, with TRBD2 as a possible D gene (6 bases). The V end was cut by 3 bases, the J end by 7 bases, with 17 bases between. The CDR3 sequence is 15 residues long. Germline CDR1 and CDR2: MNHEY and SMNVEV (reference sequence). As DNA, the CDR3 is TGTGCCAGCAGTTTCTCCGGGACTCCAGGCCATACGCAGTATTTT. Amino acid sequence: CASSFSGTPGHTQYF.

The V call is TRBV7-2, the J call TRBJ1-2; D unclear. The CDR3 length is 13 residues. Trimming stripped 2 bases from V and 1 base from J, with 5 bases between. Germline loops: CDR1 SGHTA, CDR2 FQGNSA. Written as DNA, the CDR3 is TGTGCCAGCAGCTTAATAAATAACTATGGCTACACCTTC. Protein sequence: CASSLINNYGYTF.

The J gene is TRBJ1-2, the V gene TRBV29-1; TRBD1 agrees at 8 bases. The germline CDR1 and CDR2 sequences are SQVTM and ANQGSEA. The CDR3 length is 11 residues. V was pared by 8 bases and J by 7 bases, with 6 bases of the junction left unmatched. In nucleotides, the CDR3 is TGCAGCTACACAGGGGGAGCTGGCTACACCTTC. Its translation is CSYTGGAGYTF.

The CDR3 DNA follows: TGCAGCGGACGAGGAGGAAGGGACACTGAAGCTTTCTTT. Protein: CSGRGGRDTEAFF. The genes are TRBV29-1 and TRBJ1-1; D is uncertain. Per the germline V gene, CDR1 is SQVTM and CDR2 is ANQGSEA. V lost 7 bases to trimming and J lost 3 bases, with 15 bases between them. There are 13 residues in the CDR3.

The chain carries TRBV27 and TRBJ2-7, with a weak D call TRBD2 (5 bases). Germline CDR1 reads MNHEY; CDR2 reads SMNVEV (reference sequence). V lost 3 bases and J lost 4, with 13 bases in between. This CDR3 comprises 14 residues. CDR3: CASSFAAETYEQYF. CDR3 DNA sequence: TGTGCCAGCAGTTTTGCAGCGGAGACTTACGAGCAGTACTTC.

This rearrangement joins TRBV9 to TRBJ2-1, with TRBD2 matching over 9 bases. Germline CDR1 and CDR2: SGDLS and YYNGEE. V dropped 1 base and J dropped 9; count of bases not matched to a gene: 8. This CDR3 is 15 amino acids long. The DNA for the CDR3 is TGTGCCAGCAGCGTATTAGCGGGAGAAGTCGCTGAGCAGTTCTTC. Protein: CASSVLAGEVAEQFF.

This rearrangement joins TRBV29-1 to TRBJ2-5; 9 nucleotides align to TRBD1. This CDR3 region has 14 residues. The germline V gene has CDR1 SQVTM and CDR2 ANQGSEA. Germline trimming cut 4 bases from V and 5 bases from J; bases unmatched to any gene: 8. CDR3 amino acids: CSVVGQGRVETQYF. CDR3 nucleotides: TGCAGCGTTGTTGGACAGGGGCGGGTGGAGACCCAGTACTTC. The entire variable domain, with the rest obtained from reference TRBV29-1 and TRBJ2-5, is as follows: SAVISQKPSRDICQRGTSLTIQCQVDSQVTMMFWYRQQPGQSLTLIATANQGSEATYESGFVIDKFPISRPNLTFSTLTVSNMSPEDSSIYLCSVVGQGRVETQYFGPGTRLLVL.

The rearrangement uses TRBV4-3 and TRBJ1-2, with D perhaps matching TRBD1 (5 bases). Germline V gene data show CDR1 as LGHNA and CDR2 as YSLEER. The germline V and J ends were trimmed by 5 bases and 8 bases, with 27 bases remaining between them. CDR3 size: 17 residues. As DNA, the CDR3 is TGCGCCAGCAGCAGCCAAGCGTTTCCAGGGTCCGCGGGGGGCTACACCTTC. Translation gives CASSSQAFPGSAGGYTF.

J is TRBJ1-5 and V is TRBV6-6, with 8 nucleotides matching TRBD1. After removal of 0 bases from V and 6 bases from J, the junction contained 7 bases not matched to a gene. Looked up from germline, CDR1 is MNHNY and CDR2 is SVGAGI (reference sequence). The CDR3 length is 16 residues. In DNA, the CDR3 is TGTGCCAGCAGTTACTCCCCAGGGGGCATGGGTCAGCCCCAGCATTTT. This codes for CASSYSPGGMGQPQHF.

This sequence joins TRBV2 and TRBJ1-2; the match to TRBD1 covers 9 bases. The CDR3 consists of 13 residues. Germline CDR1 reads SNHLY; CDR2 reads FYNNEI. V shed 6 bases, J shed 6 bases, and the junction held 5 bases outside the gene matches. Here the CDR3 reads CASRPQGANGYTF. The CDR3 DNA is TGTGCCAGCAGACCACAGGGGGCTAATGGCTACACCTTC.

The rearrangement joins TRBV27 to TRBJ1-5; TRBD1 aligns across 8 bases. Looked up from germline, CDR1 is MNHEY and CDR2 is SMNVEV (reference sequence). This CDR3 is 15 amino acids long. The V segment lost 6 bases and the J segment 3 bases; nucleotides outside the gene matches: 7. CDR3 sequence: CASRPQGVHNQPQHF. The CDR3 nucleotides read TGTGCCAGCAGACCACAGGGGGTTCACAATCAGCCCCAGCATTTT.

V gene TRBV21-1 combines with J gene TRBJ1-5; the table calls TRBD1, which could not be checked here. TRBV21-1 is recorded as a pseudogene. CDR3 length: 15 residues. CDR3 region: CASSKNLQDKQPQHF. Here the CDR3 DNA reads TGTGCCAGCAGCAAAAATCTACAGGACAAGCAGCCCCAGCATTTT.

The chain carries TRBV13 and TRBJ1-3, with D perhaps TRBD1 (5 bases). The germline V and J ends were trimmed by 6 bases and 0 bases, with 24 bases remaining between them. Germline V gene data show CDR1 as PRHDT and CDR2 as FYEKMQ (reference sequence). The length of the CDR3 is 19 residues. The CDR3 region has the DNA TGTGCCAGCAGACTTAGTATGACAGCTCCTCTTGACTCTGGAAACACCATATATTTT. This gives the protein CASRLSMTAPLDSGNTIYF.

The chain employs TRBV27 and TRBJ2-7; TRBD1 matches 9 bases. The CDR3 extends over 16 amino acids. The V segment lost 6 bases and the J segment 6 bases; nucleotides outside the gene matches: 15. In germline, CDR1 is MNHEY, CDR2 SMNVEV (reference sequence). Here the CDR3 DNA reads TGTGCCAGCAGCCGAGTGGGGACAGGGAAGGGTCGCGAGCAGTACTTC. This translates into CASSRVGTGKGREQYF.

The chain employs TRBV5-1 and TRBJ1-1, with 8 bases identical to TRBD1. Per germline, CDR1 SGHRS and CDR2 YFSETQ. J lost 4 bases, V lost 0 bases, and 5 bases had no gene match. This CDR3 has 15 residues. CDR3 coding DNA: TGCGCCAGCAGCTTGGAAACAGGGGGGCTCACTGAAGCTTTCTTT. Encoded protein: CASSLETGGLTEAFF.

The CDR3 is CASSLGWDSRNGNTEAFF. DNA for the CDR3: TGTGCCAGCAGTTTAGGGTGGGACAGCCGGAATGGGAACACTGAAGCTTTCTTT. The chain is built from TRBV28 and TRBJ1-1, with 7 bases lining up with TRBD1. This CDR3 is built from 18 residues. CDR1 and CDR2 (germline): MDHEN, SYDVKM. The ends lost 2 bases at V and 1 base at J; junction bases unmatched: 13.

This chain joins TRBV19 and TRBJ1-1; D is unclear. The germline gives CDR1 LNHDA, CDR2 SQIVND (reference sequence). The V gene lost 8 bases and the J gene lost 10 bases, with 17 bases spanning the gap. The CDR3 is made up of 12 amino acids. CDR3 nucleotide sequence: TGTGCCAGTGAGGATCACCAAAATGGAGCTTTCTTT. It translates to CASEDHQNGAFF.

The chain employs TRBV4-1 and TRBJ2-2, with 8 bases fitting TRBD2. Germline loops: CDR1 MGHRA, CDR2 YSYEKL. The CDR3 has 17 amino acids. J lost 10 bases, V lost 0 bases, and 13 bases had no gene match. The DNA for the CDR3 is TGCGCCAGCAGCCAAGATACCCCGGGAGGGATCCTTGTGGAGCTGTTTTTT. Its protein is CASSQDTPGGILVELFF.